This TCR beta chain was obtained from a study of cytomegalovirus exposure and HLA in healthy donors (dated by TCRdb to about 2017). About the investigation overall: An earlier analysis of 587 of the donors reported about 290 Gb of sequence data and 117 million unique TCR beta sequences from about 200 million T cells. Approximately 310 gigabases of sequencing data and 80 million or so unique TCR sequences were included in an early release covering around 600 HLA-typed donors. Of the 350 to 450 genotyped donors, 65% to 90% were placed in the genetic ancestry cluster associated with self-reported Caucasian donors. The study aimed to test whether cataloging public T cell receptors could reveal signatures of past pathogen exposure. The T cell repertoires of 666 subjects were profiled by immunosequencing and related to cytomegalovirus serostatus. A separate validation cohort of over 95 different subjects was used in addition to the 666-subject first cohort. High-throughput TCR immunosequencing, statistical association of individual TCRs with disease status, and machine learning were combined to predict cytomegalovirus infection status. To study patterns of TCR occurrence, a later analysis re-analyzed previously published TCR beta repertoires from 650 to 750 donors and added high-resolution HLA genotyping. Rather than using new phenotypic data, the later analysis identified candidate immune exposures from TCR beta sequences and from how often those sequences occurred across donors. An earlier analysis of roughly 580 of the donors used high-throughput TCR beta sequencing to judge whether each TCR beta V gene segment behaved as functional or pseudogenic. Donor age, sex, ethnicity and CMV serostatus were compiled alongside the repertoire data. Genome-wide SNP genotypes for about 60% of the roughly 700 donors were used in a later genetic analysis, which treated that subset as a discovery cohort. All discovery cohort repertoires had been generated using a single sequencing platform. Class I and class II HLA loci were covered by the typing at four-digit resolution. The number of typed donors differed by locus: about 620-630 for A, B, C, DRB1 and DQB1; 522 for DQA1; approximately 600 for DPA1; and about 450 for DPB1. Roughly 5 DR-DQ haplotypes were handled as single units for association and clustering, since linkage in the cohort was strong. Among some 400 genotyped donors of the cohort, an average of roughly 240,000 unique TCR beta nucleotide sequences were sequenced per donor, roughly 20% of them non-productive. What the research found in general, with its limitations: A group of highly shared sequence variants was considered likely to be a technical artifact of the sequencing pipeline. The 87-base-pair reads could not distinguish some IMGT-functional V segments, including TRBV6-2 and TRBV6-3, so those segments were excluded. Three of the identified cytomegalovirus-associated TCR beta chains were confirmed in vitro to be specific for cytomegalovirus antigens. In a later analysis, HLA-associated TCR beta chains were found to be more clonally expanded and to have lower generation probabilities than equally common non-associated chains. In a later analysis, around 17,000 TCR beta sequences were associated with specific HLA alleles at a false discovery rate of 0.05. Linkage disequilibrium might explain the correlated functional status among segregating V segments, but an unknown experimental factor could not be ruled out. The classifier was reported to diagnose cytomegalovirus status with high specificity and sensitivity in both the original and validation cohorts. The study gave a list of some 150 TCR beta chains associated with cytomegalovirus. This cohort had only TCR beta chains sequenced, and the lack of alpha or paired-chain data limited which features could be detected. While some public TCRs were present in many individuals, most TCR sequences turned up only very rarely across donors. In a later analysis, TCR association rates were found to vary across HLA loci, with the most associated TCRs seen for DRB1 alleles and the fewest for HLA-C alleles. About 17 rarely observed V segments, including chromosome 9 orphons, were excluded from the earlier analysis of some 590 of the donors because counts were too low. Broadly in line with IMGT annotations, most TCR beta V segments showed up in productive rearrangements about 90% or about 30% of the time in an earlier analysis of 450 to 750 of the donors. CMV serostatus was the only immune exposure information available for the cohort. HLA typing was unavailable for some donors at each locus, so association tests used only the typed subset. Compared with the roughly 710-donor mean, donors in an Asian-associated ancestry cluster had fewer N-insertions in productive TCRs, according to a later genetic analysis. A further reported finding was that TCR beta sequences accurately predicted the HLA-A and HLA-B alleles for most subjects in the first cohort. The authors suggested that the approach could potentially be extended to other disease states and immunological phenotypes. In a later genetic analysis, a missense DCLRE1C variant was associated with V-gene and J-gene trimming of TCR beta chains, and the association was replicated in an independent cohort. A later analysis found that most CMV-associated TCR beta chains appeared HLA-restricted, with HLA associations seemingly driven largely by CMV exposure. The presence/absence analyses assumed that sequencing depth was roughly uniform across donors, and that assumption may not be true. When HLA alleles, especially DR and DQ, strongly co-occurred, attributing TCR associations to individual alleles was difficult. In a later analysis, several top co-occurrence clusters were reported to appear linked to parvovirus B19, influenza, CMV and Epstein-Barr virus.

The CDR3 holds 19 amino acids from the cysteine to the phenylalanine. The CDR3 DNA has 57 bases and is translated from base 1. Unmatched junction bases come to 21, with V trimmed by 5 bases and J by 4 bases. CDR1 and CDR2 (SEHNR, FQNEAQ) derive from the germline V gene (reference sequence). The library was produced with the immunoSEQ multiplex PCR assay. For the multiplex PCR, a mixture combining 60 forward primers for TCR Vbeta segments and 13 reverse primers for TCR Jbeta segments was used. The CDR3 region of rearranged TCR beta genes was amplified from genomic DNA with a multiplex PCR assay. Amplified TCR beta libraries were sequenced as 87-base-pair reads on the Illumina HiSeq System. The authors' analysis ran thus. Across the 700 or so repertoires, a later analysis counted 80 million or so unique TCR beta chains, 9 million to 14 million of which were shared by at least two donors. Raw reads were error-corrected and collapsed into unique sequences by a nearest-neighbor algorithm in which closely related sequences were merged to remove PCR and sequencing errors. V, D and J gene segments were assigned by aligning CDR3 sequences to IMGT reference sequences. Each retained sequence needed at least a six-nucleotide match to both a V gene segment and a J gene segment. Rearrangements were called productive when the CDR3 lacked stop codons and stayed in frame with V and J; all others were non-productive. CDR3 was defined by IMGT convention, running from the second conserved V-encoded cysteine to the conserved J-encoded phenylalanine. The earlier analysis of a few hundred of the donors excluded sequences that lacked an unambiguous match to a single V gene segment. An earlier analysis of 500 to 600 of the donors classified V segments as functional when productive rearrangements were above 56.7% and as segregating when the standard deviation between donors was above 5%. A statistical classification framework was built for diagnosing cytomegalovirus status from the catalog of TCR beta chain sequences. A later analysis assigned V and J genes by comparing TCR nucleotide sequences with IMGT/GENE-DB human TR gene sequences. A later analysis assigned CDR3 sequences and most-parsimonious VDJ recombination scenarios with the TCRdist pipeline. In a later analysis, each TCR beta chain was defined by its CDR3 amino acid sequence together with its V-gene family, and reads lacking a unique V-gene family were excluded. To address suspected cross-contamination and a sequencing artifact, a later analysis removed several hundred highly shared, low-generation-probability nucleotide sequences. A later analysis calculated a clonal expansion index for each public chain from normalized within-repertoire ranks of inferred template counts. In a later analysis, generation probabilities were computed using a VDJ recombination model fitted to out-of-frame rearrangements, and the results were checked against IGoR. Hypergeometric tests were used in a later analysis to score TCR-TCR, TCR-HLA and TCR-CMV co-occurrence, with a repertoire-size bias correction applied to the TCR pairs. In a later analysis, false discovery rates were estimated by permuting HLA or CMV assignments 20 times. In a later analysis, co-occurring TCRs were grouped with DBSCAN, and TCRdist sequence similarity was added when clustering was performed within HLA-allele-positive subsets. For co-occurrence clustering, repertoires with fewer than 30,000 or more than 120,000 public chains were excluded, along with about five repertoires with anomalous nucleotide sharing. TCRdb obtained this table from immuneACCESS and retained in-frame rearrangements with V and J assigned. These tables miss some clones; where compared with another copy, unresolved V genes account for less than half of the shortfall, and the remainder is unexplained. V and J calls and clone size are those listed in that table; D and trimming were worked out from the DNA. Within this sample are around 140,000 clones, with roughly three fifths of them counted one time only. Roughly 2.5% of the sample lies in the top ten.

A word on this clone: The clone's antigen remains unknown. Base qualities are missing; no much larger clone stands one base away.

The cohort was made up of about 670 healthy bone marrow donors. Cohort members were all nominally healthy when sampled, although unrecorded immune exposures were likely present. The donor was CMV seronegative and belonged to the group of 350 or so seronegative cohort members. A peripheral blood sample was provided by each donor, and peripheral blood mononuclear cells were used for TCR beta sequencing. The Qiagen DNeasy Blood Extraction Kit was used to extract genomic DNA from the blood cell samples. This receptor was taken from a woman in her thirties or forties in good health and CMV-seronegative. Sequencing was carried out using PBMCs. The V gene is TRBV7-9 and the J gene is TRBJ1-2; 8 of the junction bases match TRBD1. The DNA sequence is as follows: TGTGCCAGCAGCAATCTGATATTGGACAGGGCGCAGTCGGGCTATGGCTACACCTTC. Its amino acids are CASSNLILDRAQSGYGYTF.